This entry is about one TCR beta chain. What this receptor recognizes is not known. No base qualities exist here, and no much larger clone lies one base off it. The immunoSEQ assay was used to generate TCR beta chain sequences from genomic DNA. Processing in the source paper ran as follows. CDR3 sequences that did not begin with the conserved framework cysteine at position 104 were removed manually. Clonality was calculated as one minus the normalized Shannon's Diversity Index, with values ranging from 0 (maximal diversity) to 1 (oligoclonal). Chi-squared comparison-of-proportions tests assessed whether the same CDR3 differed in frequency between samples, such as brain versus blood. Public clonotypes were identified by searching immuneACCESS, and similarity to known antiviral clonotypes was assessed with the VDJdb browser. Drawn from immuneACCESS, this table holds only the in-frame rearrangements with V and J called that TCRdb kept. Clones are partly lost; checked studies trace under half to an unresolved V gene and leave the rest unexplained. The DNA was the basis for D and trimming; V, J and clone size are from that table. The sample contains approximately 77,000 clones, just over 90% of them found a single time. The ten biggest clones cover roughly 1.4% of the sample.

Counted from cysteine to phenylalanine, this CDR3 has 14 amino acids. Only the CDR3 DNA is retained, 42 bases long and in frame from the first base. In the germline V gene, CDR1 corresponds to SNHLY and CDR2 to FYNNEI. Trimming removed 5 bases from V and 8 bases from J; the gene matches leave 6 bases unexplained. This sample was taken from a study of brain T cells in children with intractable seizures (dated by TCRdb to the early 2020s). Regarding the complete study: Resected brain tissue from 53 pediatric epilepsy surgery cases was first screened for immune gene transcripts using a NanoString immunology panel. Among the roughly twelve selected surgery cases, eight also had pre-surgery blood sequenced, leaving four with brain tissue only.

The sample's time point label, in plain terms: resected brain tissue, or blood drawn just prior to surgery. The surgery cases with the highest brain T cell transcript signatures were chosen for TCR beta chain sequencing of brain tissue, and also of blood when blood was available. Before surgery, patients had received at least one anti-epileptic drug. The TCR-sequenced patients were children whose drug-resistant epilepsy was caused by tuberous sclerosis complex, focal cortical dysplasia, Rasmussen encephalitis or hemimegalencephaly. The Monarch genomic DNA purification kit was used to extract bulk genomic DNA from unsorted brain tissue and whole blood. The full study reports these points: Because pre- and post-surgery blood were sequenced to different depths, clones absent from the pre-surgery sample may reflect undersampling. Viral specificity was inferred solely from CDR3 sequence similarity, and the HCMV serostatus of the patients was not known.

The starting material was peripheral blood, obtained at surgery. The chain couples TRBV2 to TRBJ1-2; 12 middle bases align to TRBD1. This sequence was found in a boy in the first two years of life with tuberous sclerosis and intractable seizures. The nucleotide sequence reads TGTGCCAGCAGTTGGGACAGGGGGCACCGGGGCTACACCTTC. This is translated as CASSWDRGHRGYTF.